This T cell receptor (beta chain) was sequenced for a study of radiation and T cells in renal cell carcinoma. Sequenced by immunoSEQ multiplex PCR; TCRdb stores in-frame clones only, minus some. This sample has some 150,000 clones, with 65% to 90% found just once. Germline V lookup: CDR1 SNHLY, CDR2 FYNNEI. Germline trimming cut 4 bases from V and 4 bases from J; bases unmatched to any gene: 6. The CDR3 is 14 residues long. Time point in this sample: blood 4 weeks post-SBRT, at nephrectomy. The treatment is: 15 Gy SBRT to primary tumor, nephrectomy 4 weeks later. The V and J genes are TRBV2 and TRBJ2-7; 8 positions agree with TRBD1. This sample comprised blood, obtained from a patient whose treatment included radiotherapy and nephrectomy. The TCR comes from a woman aged 50 to 65 with renal cell carcinoma. The CDR3 sequence: CASSVRTGMYEQYF. The DNA of the CDR3 is TGTGCCAGCAGTGTCCGGACAGGGATGTACGAGCAGTACTTC.